One sample yielded the 7 T cell receptor beta chains listed below, sequenced in a study of blood T cell repertoires in COVID-19. Profiling relied on immunoSEQ multiplex PCR, and the TCRdb table lists in-frame clones only, not all of them. In the table there are some 59,000 clones, 80% to 90% of which are singletons. The sample comprised peripheral blood. These receptors were taken from a woman aged 60-75 years with acute or convalescent COVID-19.

The chain joins TRBV7-8 to TRBJ2-7, with D tentatively TRBD2 (6 bases). CDR1 and CDR2 from the germline V gene are SGHVS and FQNEAQ. V lost 5 bases and J 6 bases, leaving 14 bases between the germline ends. The CDR3 sequence is 13 residues long. The CDR3 nucleotides read TGTGCCAGCAGCCCCCGTACAGCGGGCGAGCAGTACTTC. Protein sequence: CASSPRTAGEQYF.

The chain combines TRBV19 with TRBJ1-2, with TRBD1 as a possible D gene (6 bases). Trimming removed 3 bases at V and 4 bases at J, with 15 bases between. CDR1 is LNHDA and CDR2 is SQIVND in the germline V gene (reference sequence). The CDR3 covers 15 residues. The CDR3 coding sequence is TGTGCCAGTAGTATGTCCTGGACAGATTCCTATGGCTACACCTTC. This codes for CASSMSWTDSYGYTF.

V gene TRBV12-3 or TRBV12-4 combines with J gene TRBJ1-1; D possibly corresponds to TRBD1 (6 bases). The V end was cut by 6 bases, the J end by 4 bases, with 12 bases between. The CDR3 loop spans 13 amino acids. The CDR3 coding sequence is TGTGCCAGCAGACTCCAGGGGAGCACTGAAGCTTTCTTT. Translated, it gives CASRLQGSTEAFF.

The chain joins TRBV3-1 (or the pseudogene TRBV3-2) to TRBJ1-5; D is uncertain. CDR1 and CDR2 from the germline V gene are LGHDT and YNNKEL (reference sequence). Trimming stripped 4 bases from V and 4 bases from J, with 8 bases between. The CDR3 extends over 13 amino acids. In DNA, the CDR3 is TGTGCCAGCAGCCTTAGGGAGAATCAGCCCCAGCATTTT. Translated: CASSLRENQPQHF.

The chain joins TRBV9 to TRBJ2-2; D might be TRBD2 (5 bases). V lost 0 bases and J lost 4, with 7 bases in between. Germline CDR1 SGDLS, CDR2 YYNGEE. There are 14 residues in the CDR3. CDR3 in DNA: TGTGCCAGCAGCGTAGTTGCGGGCACCGGGGAGCTGTTTTTT. As protein: CASSVVAGTGELFF.

The genes are TRBV29-1 and TRBJ1-2; D possibly corresponds to TRBD1 (5 bases). The germline V gene encodes CDR1 SQVTM and CDR2 ANQGSEA. Trimming left V 4 bases short and J 0 bases short, with 6 bases between. The CDR3 runs 12 residues. The CDR3 loop reads CSVAGSNYGYTF. CDR3 sequence (DNA): TGCAGCGTTGCAGGGTCTAACTATGGCTACACCTTC.

This clone was recorded a few times. The chain links TRBV5-4 to TRBJ2-7; 9 positions match TRBD2. CDR1 SGHNT and CDR2 YYREEE come from the germline V gene (reference sequence). The CDR3 covers 17 residues. J was trimmed by 3 bases and V by 4 bases; bases with no gene match: 14. CDR3 in amino acids: CASSPRGGLAGNYEQYF. The DNA of the CDR3 is TGTGCCAGCAGCCCCAGGGGGGGGCTAGCGGGGAACTACGAGCAGTACTTC.